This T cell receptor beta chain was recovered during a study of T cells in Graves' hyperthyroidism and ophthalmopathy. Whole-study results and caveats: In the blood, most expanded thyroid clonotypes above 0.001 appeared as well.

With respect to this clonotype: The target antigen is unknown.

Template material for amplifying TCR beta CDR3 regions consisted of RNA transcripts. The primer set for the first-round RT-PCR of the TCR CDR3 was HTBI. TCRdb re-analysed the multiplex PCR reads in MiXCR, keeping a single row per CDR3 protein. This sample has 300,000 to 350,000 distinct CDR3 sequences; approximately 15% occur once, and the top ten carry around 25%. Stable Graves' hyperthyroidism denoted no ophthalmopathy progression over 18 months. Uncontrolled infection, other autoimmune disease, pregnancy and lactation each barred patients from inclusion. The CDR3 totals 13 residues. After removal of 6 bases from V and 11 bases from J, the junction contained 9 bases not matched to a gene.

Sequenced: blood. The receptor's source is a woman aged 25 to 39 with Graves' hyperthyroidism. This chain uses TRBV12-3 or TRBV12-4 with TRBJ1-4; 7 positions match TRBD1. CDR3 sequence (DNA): TGTGCCAGCAGCCCAAGACAGGGTCGGAAACTGTTTTTT. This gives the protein CASSPRQGRKLFF.